This T cell receptor (beta chain) was retrieved from a study of T cell clonality in common variable immunodeficiency. Repertoires were generated with immunoSEQ multiplex PCR, while TCRdb's copy carries only in-frame clones and drops some. The profile covers more than 65,000 clones, none occurring a single time. The germline V gene encodes CDR1 LNHDA and CDR2 SQIVND (reference sequence). The CDR3 has 13 amino acids. The ends were cut back, 7 bases at V and 2 bases at J, with 9 bases in the middle. This clone was seen a handful of times. The read ends 3 residues early relative to the CDR3; the germline J gene fills the gap.

This TCR derives from a person aged 18 to 75 in good health. The sample was peripheral blood mononuclear cells. The chain carries TRBV19 and TRBJ1-5; D remains ambiguous. The CDR3 protein is CASTDGGNQPQHF. The DNA read from the CDR3 is TGTGCCAGTACCGACGGGGGCAATCAGCCC.